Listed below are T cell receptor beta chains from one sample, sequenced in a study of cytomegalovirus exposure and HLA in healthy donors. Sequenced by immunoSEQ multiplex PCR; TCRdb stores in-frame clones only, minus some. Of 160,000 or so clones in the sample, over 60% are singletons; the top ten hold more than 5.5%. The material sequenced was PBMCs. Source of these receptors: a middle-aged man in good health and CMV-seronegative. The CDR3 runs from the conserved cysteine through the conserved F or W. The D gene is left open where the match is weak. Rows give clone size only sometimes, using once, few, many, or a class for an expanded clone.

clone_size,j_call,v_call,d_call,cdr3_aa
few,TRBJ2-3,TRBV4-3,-,CASSQDDSWADTQYF
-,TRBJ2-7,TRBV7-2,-,CASSLVQGGYEQYF
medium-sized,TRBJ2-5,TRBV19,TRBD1,CASSFGTGTYQETQYF
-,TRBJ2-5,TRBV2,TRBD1,CASSGTGGQETQYF
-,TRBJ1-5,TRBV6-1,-,CASSLERGDQPQHF
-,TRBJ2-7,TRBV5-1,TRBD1,CASSLGGQGVYEQYF
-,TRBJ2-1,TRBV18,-,CASSPPRLAVYNEQFF
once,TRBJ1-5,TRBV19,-,CASSISWQGAQPQHF
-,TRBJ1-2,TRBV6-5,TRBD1,CASREGTGTYYGYTF
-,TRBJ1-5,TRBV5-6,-,CASSHGNGNQPQHF
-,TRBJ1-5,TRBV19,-,CASNLNRGNQPQHF
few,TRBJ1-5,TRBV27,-,CASSKGVWGQPQHF
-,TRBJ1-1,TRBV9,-,CASSGSRGGGYTEAFF
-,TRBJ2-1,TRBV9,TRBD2,CASSLRHSGYSYNEQFF
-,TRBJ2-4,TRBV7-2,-,CASSPRTLENIQYF
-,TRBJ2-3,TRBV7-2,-,CASSLGEGDTQYF
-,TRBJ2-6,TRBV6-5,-,CASTSRDSGANVLTF
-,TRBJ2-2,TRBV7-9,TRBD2,CASSLPTSGRRNTGELFF
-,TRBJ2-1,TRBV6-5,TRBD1,CASSDRGGNEQFF
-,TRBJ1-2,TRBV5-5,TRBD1,CASSSTLDRGVGYTF
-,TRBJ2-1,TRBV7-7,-,CASSPTPGSYNEQFF
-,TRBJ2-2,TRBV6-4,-,CASSARGGELFF
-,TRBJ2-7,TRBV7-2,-,CASSSETGRQIEQYF
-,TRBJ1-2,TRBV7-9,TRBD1,CASSLAGDRVNGYTF
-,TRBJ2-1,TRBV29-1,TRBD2,CSSTIAGASEQFF
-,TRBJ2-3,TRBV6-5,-,CASSYSESGTQYF
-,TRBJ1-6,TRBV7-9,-,CASSPQGMPNSPLHF
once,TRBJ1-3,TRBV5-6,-,CASSLRTGSSGNTIYF
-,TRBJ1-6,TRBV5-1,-,CASSLDRADSPLHF
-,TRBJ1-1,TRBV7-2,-,CASSLGQIMNTEAFF
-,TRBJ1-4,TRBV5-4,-,CASHGGGNEKLFF
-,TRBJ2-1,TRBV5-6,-,CASRVVSYNEQFF
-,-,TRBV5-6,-,CASSLGGPSSYEQYF
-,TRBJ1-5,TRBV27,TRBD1,CASSPDRVDPNQPQHF
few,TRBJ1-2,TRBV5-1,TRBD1,CASSLVGQGTGYTF
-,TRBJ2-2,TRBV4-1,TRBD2,CASSPWTSGEPRGGELFF
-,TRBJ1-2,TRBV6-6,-,CASSYNRRNYGYTF
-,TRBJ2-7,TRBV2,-,CASSEYYYEQYF
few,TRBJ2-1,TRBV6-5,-,CASSYSRTTNEQFF
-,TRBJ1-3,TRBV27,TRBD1,CASRRDGAGGTDTIYF
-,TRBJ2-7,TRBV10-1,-,CASSGRDYEQYF
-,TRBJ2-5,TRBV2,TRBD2,CASTSGRETQYF
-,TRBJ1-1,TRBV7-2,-,CASTDPLGGVLGDTEAFF
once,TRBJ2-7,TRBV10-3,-,CAISESSGWYEQYF
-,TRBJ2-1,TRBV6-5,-,CASSYQGNNEQFF
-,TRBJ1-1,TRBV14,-,CASSPRSQGGNTEAFF
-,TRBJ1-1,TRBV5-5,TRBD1,CASSFGQGTEAFF
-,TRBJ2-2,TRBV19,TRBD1,CASSLNRGGTGELFF
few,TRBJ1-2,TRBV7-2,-,CASSFGGNGYTF
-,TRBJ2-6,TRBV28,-,CAIRASRSGANVLTF
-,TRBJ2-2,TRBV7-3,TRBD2,CASSLRPSGGIGELFF
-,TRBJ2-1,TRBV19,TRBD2,CASSLQGTLAGGNEQFF
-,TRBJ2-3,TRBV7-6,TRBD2,CASSRLAGEVTDTQYF